This T cell receptor beta chain originates from a study of shared clonotypes between healthy human individuals. The wider study: Researchers drew samples from a couple of women and a few men aged 18 to 49. Each donor contributed plates that comprised three CD4 naive, three CD4 memory, two CD8 naive and one CD8 memory.

The protocol was immunoSEQ multiplex PCR, while the TCRdb copy is restricted to in-frame clones and leaves out a portion. The data show around 580,000 clones, about 98% seen once. The CDR3 extends over 14 amino acids. From germline, CDR1 is MDHEN and CDR2 SYDVKM. Trimming took 8 bases from V and 5 from J; bases not matched to a gene: 9. Naive CD8 cells, CD45RO-negative and positively selected for CCR7, excluded terminally differentiated effector memory CD45RA+ cells. The sample consisted of naive CD8+ T cells sorted from blood. The receptor's source is a man aged 30 to 39 in good health. The chain joins TRBV28 to TRBJ2-7; 10 bases match TRBD2. CDR3 in DNA: TGTGCCAGCTCGAATAGCGGGAGGACCCACGAGCAGTACTTC. Protein product: CASSNSGRTHEQYF.